Listed below are T cell receptor beta chains from one sample, sequenced in a study of identical twins. TCRdb called the 5' RACE reads again in MiXCR, with one record for every CDR3 protein. The profile shows around 960,000 distinct CDR3 sequences, roughly an eighth of them singletons. This sample also belongs to another study, concerning yellow fever vaccine responses in identical twins.

Material: PBMCs. The receptors were gathered from a woman aged 18-29 years in good health. CDR3s include the opening cysteine and the closing phenylalanine or tryptophan. Each record gives: CDR3 length, J gene, V gene, clone size, D gene, CDR3 protein, CDR3 DNA. The D gene is left open where the match is weak. Clone size is not always given. Where it is, it says once, few, many or a class for expanded clones.

>14|TRBJ1-1|TRBV12-3/TRBV12-4|many|NA
CASSLWGIGAEAFF
TGTGCCAGCAGTTTATGGGGGATAGGAGCTGAAGCTTTCTTT
>14|TRBJ2-3|TRBV7-9|few|NA
CASRGEYYTDTQYF
TGTGCCAGCAGAGGCGAATACTACACAGATACGCAGTATTTT
>16|TRBJ1-5|TRBV6-4|NA|NA
CASSDSYRGRDQPQHF
TGTGCCAGCAGTGACTCGTACCGGGGGCGCGATCAGCCCCAGCATTTT
>14|TRBJ2-7|TRBV20-1|NA|TRBD2
CSASGSGSRSEQYF
TGCAGTGCTAGTGGTAGCGGGAGTAGAAGCGAGCAGTACTTC
>13|TRBJ2-3|TRBV6-6|few|NA
CASSPTGGSTQYF
TGTGCCAGCAGCCCAACTGGTGGTAGTACGCAGTATTTT
>13|TRBJ2-5|TRBV3-1|few|NA
CASSQGALETQYF
TGTGCCAGCAGCCAAGGGGCTTTGGAGACCCAGTACTTC
>12|TRBJ1-2|TRBV6-5|few|NA
CASSYATGGYTF
TGTGCCAGCAGTTACGCCACAGGGGGCTACACCTTC
>14|TRBJ2-1|TRBV7-3|NA|TRBD2
CASSPGGAGTEQFF
TGTGCCAGCAGCCCCGGGGGAGCGGGAACTGAGCAGTTCTTC
>17|TRBJ2-4|TRBV14|NA|NA
CASSLGGWPLAKNIQYF
TGTGCCAGCAGCCTCGGAGGCTGGCCTCTAGCCAAAAACATTCAGTACTTC
>16|TRBJ2-1|TRBV6-5|NA|NA
CASSYPPGSGYNEQFF
TGTGCCAGCAGTTACCCGCCGGGGAGCGGCTACAATGAGCAGTTCTTC
>16|TRBJ2-1|TRBV20-1|NA|NA
CSASDVSGGGYNEQFF
TGCAGTGCTAGCGATGTCAGTGGCGGAGGTTACAATGAGCAGTTCTTC
>15|TRBJ2-3|TRBV5-1|few|TRBD1
CASSLGDRAADTQYF
TGCGCCAGCAGCTTGGGGGACAGGGCGGCCGATACGCAGTATTTT
>12|TRBJ2-5|TRBV20-1|NA|NA
CSANPSKETQYF
TGCAGTGCTAACCCCAGCAAAGAGACCCAGTACTTC
>12|TRBJ2-1|TRBV6-5|NA|NA
CATRSSYNEQFF
TGTGCCACCCGGAGCTCCTACAATGAGCAGTTCTTC
>14|TRBJ2-7|TRBV5-6|few|NA
CASRKIGGSYEQYF
TGTGCCAGCAGGAAGATAGGCGGCTCCTACGAGCAGTACTTC
>14|TRBJ2-7|TRBV5-1|few|NA
CASSLAMVSGEQYF
TGCGCCAGCAGCTTGGCCATGGTTTCGGGTGAGCAGTACTTC
>14|TRBJ1-1|TRBV7-8|NA|TRBD1
CASRFRGPDTEAFF
TGTGCCAGCAGATTCAGGGGGCCCGACACTGAAGCTTTCTTT
>15|TRBJ1-5|TRBV19|NA|TRBD1
CASRTGTARNQPQHF
TGTGCCAGTAGAACCGGGACAGCGAGGAATCAGCCCCAGCATTTT
>14|TRBJ1-1|TRBV5-1|many|NA
CASSLDLLVTEAFF
TGCGCCAGCAGCTTGGATTTATTGGTGACTGAAGCTTTCTTT
>14|TRBJ2-7|TRBV25-1|many|NA
CASSTLGQAYEQYF
TGTGCCAGCAGTACACTAGGGCAGGCCTACGAGCAGTACTTC
>16|TRBJ2-2|TRBV10-3|NA|TRBD1
CAISPPGQGASGELFF
TGTGCCATCAGTCCCCCGGGACAGGGGGCGTCCGGGGAGCTGTTTTTT
>14|TRBJ2-2|TRBV29-1|many|NA
CSVAGNPNTGELFF
TGCAGCGTTGCAGGGAACCCGAACACCGGGGAGCTGTTTTTT
>17|TRBJ1-4|TRBV11-3|NA|TRBD1
CASSGVGGKATNEKLFF
TGTGCCAGCAGCGGCGTAGGGGGCAAGGCAACTAATGAAAAACTGTTTTTT
>15|TRBJ2-1|TRBV5-1|few|NA
CASSLGVLGVNEQFF
TGCGCCAGCAGCCTGGGGGTCCTCGGTGTTAATGAGCAGTTCTTC
>13|TRBJ2-7|TRBV27|NA|NA
CASSLRLAGEQYF
TGTGCCAGCAGTTTACGGCTAGCTGGGGAGCAGTACTTC
>14|TRBJ2-1|TRBV10-3|many|NA
CAISEREPYNEQFF
TGTGCCATCAGTGAACGGGAGCCCTACAATGAGCAGTTCTTC
>13|TRBJ2-5|TRBV25-1|NA|TRBD1
CASSGTGVETQYF
TGTGCCAGCAGTGGGACAGGGGTAGAGACCCAGTACTTC
>16|TRBJ2-7|TRBV19|NA|NA
CASSPTGLSRSYEQYF
TGTGCCAGTAGCCCGACAGGCCTGAGTAGATCCTACGAGCAGTACTTC
>20|TRBJ2-7|TRBV18|NA|NA
CASSPGTGKAPLAGSYEQYF
TGTGCCAGCTCACCAGGGACAGGGAAAGCCCCCTTAGCGGGGTCCTACGAGCAGTACTTC
>15|TRBJ2-7|TRBV5-4|NA|NA
CASSLDGGLRYEQYF
TGTGCCAGCAGCTTGGATGGTGGACTACGCTACGAGCAGTACTTC